A selection of T cell receptor beta chains follows, all from one sample in a study of PD-1 and CTLA-4 blockade in melanoma. Here immunoSEQ multiplex PCR was the method, and the copy in TCRdb shows in-frame clones only, minus some. The sample yields 23,000 or so clones, approximately 88% seen once. This specimen consisted of CD8+ T cells from peripheral blood, obtained before anti-PD-1 treatment. The receptors derive from a human donor with melanoma. CDR3s include the opening cysteine and the closing phenylalanine or tryptophan. The D gene is left open where the match is weak. Size is stated for part of the rows, as once, few or many counts, or as a class when the clone is expanded.

CDR3aa: CASSLGREAFF
CDR3nt: TGTGCCAGCAGCTTAGGCCGAGAAGCTTTCTTT
v_gene: TRBV7-9
abundance: -
d_gene: -
j_gene: TRBJ1-1

CDR3aa: CASSQGDSATKNIQYF
CDR3nt: TGTGCCAGCAGCCAAGGTGACTCCGCAACCAAAAACATTCAGTACTTC
v_gene: TRBV3-1/TRBV3-2
abundance: -
d_gene: -
j_gene: TRBJ2-4

CDR3aa: CASSHLDSTNQPQHF
CDR3nt: TGTGCCAGCAGTCACTTGGACAGCACAAATCAGCCCCAGCATTTT
v_gene: TRBV28
abundance: -
d_gene: -
j_gene: TRBJ1-5

CDR3aa: CASSGRSHSEYEQYF
CDR3nt: TGTGCCAGCAGTGGCCGCAGTCACAGTGAATACGAGCAGTACTTC
v_gene: TRBV6-2/TRBV6-3
abundance: -
d_gene: -
j_gene: TRBJ2-7

CDR3aa: CASSLTGVDTEAFF
CDR3nt: TGCGCCAGCAGCTTGACAGGGGTTGACACTGAAGCTTTCTTT
v_gene: TRBV5-1
abundance: -
d_gene: TRBD1
j_gene: TRBJ1-1

CDR3aa: CASSLGQGAGETQYF
CDR3nt: TGCGCCAGCAGCTTGGGACAGGGGGCCGGGGAGACCCAGTACTTC
v_gene: TRBV5-1
abundance: -
d_gene: TRBD1
j_gene: TRBJ2-5

CDR3aa: CASTSGSGEQYF
CDR3nt: TGTGCCAGCACCTCGGGATCGGGAGAGCAGTACTTC
v_gene: TRBV12-3/TRBV12-4
abundance: -
d_gene: -
j_gene: TRBJ2-7

CDR3aa: CASSLGQGEKLFF
CDR3nt: TGTGCCAGCAGTCTGGGACAGGGGGAAAAACTGTTTTTT
v_gene: TRBV5-5
abundance: -
d_gene: TRBD1
j_gene: TRBJ1-4

CDR3aa: CASSFDREGIHTEAFF
CDR3nt: TGCGCCAGCAGCTTCGACAGGGAGGGGATCCACACTGAAGCTTTCTTT
v_gene: TRBV5-1
abundance: -
d_gene: TRBD1
j_gene: TRBJ1-1

CDR3aa: CASSDWAEETQYF
CDR3nt: TGTGCCAGCAGTGATTGGGCAGAAGAGACCCAGTACTTC
v_gene: TRBV2
abundance: -
d_gene: -
j_gene: TRBJ2-5

CDR3aa: CASFRASWETQYF
CDR3nt: TGTGCCAGCTTCCGGGCCTCATGGGAGACCCAGTACTTC
v_gene: TRBV6-6
abundance: -
d_gene: -
j_gene: TRBJ2-5

CDR3aa: CASSLWGSQETQYF
CDR3nt: TGTGCCAGCAGTTTATGGGGCAGCCAAGAGACCCAGTACTTC
v_gene: TRBV28
abundance: -
d_gene: -
j_gene: TRBJ2-5

CDR3aa: CASSPSRDTGPHRLHF
CDR3nt: TGTGCCAGCAGCCCCTCCCGGGACACCGGACCACACCGGCTCCACTTT
v_gene: TRBV7-9
abundance: -
d_gene: -
j_gene: TRBJ1-6

CDR3aa: CASSLGVRTEQFF
CDR3nt: TGTGCCAGCAGTTTGGGGGTGCGGACAGAGCAGTTCTTC
v_gene: TRBV28
abundance: -
d_gene: -
j_gene: TRBJ2-1

CDR3aa: CASSQVSGGTDTQYF
CDR3nt: TGTGCCAGCAGCCAAGTAAGCGGGGGCACAGATACGCAGTATTTT
v_gene: TRBV3-1/TRBV3-2
abundance: -
d_gene: TRBD2
j_gene: TRBJ2-3

CDR3aa: CASSSPSAGVASPLHF
CDR3nt: TGTGCCAGCAGCTCACCCAGTGCGGGGGTGGCTTCACCCCTCCACTTT
v_gene: TRBV5-4
abundance: few
d_gene: -
j_gene: TRBJ1-6

CDR3aa: CASSSGTNNSPLHF
CDR3nt: TGTGCCAGCAGCTCCGGGACCAATAATTCACCCCTCCACTTT
v_gene: TRBV7-9
abundance: few
d_gene: -
j_gene: TRBJ1-6

CDR3aa: CASSLGPQGVVFDEQYF
CDR3nt: TGTGCCAGCAGCTTAGGCCCGCAGGGCGTTGTCTTCGACGAGCAGTACTTC
v_gene: TRBV13
abundance: -
d_gene: -
j_gene: TRBJ2-7

CDR3aa: CASSQAGLSGNTIYF
CDR3nt: TGTGCCAGCAGCCAAGCAGGACTCTCTGGAAACACCATATATTTT
v_gene: TRBV14
abundance: -
d_gene: -
j_gene: TRBJ1-3

CDR3aa: CASSPGQGARGYTF
CDR3nt: TGTGCCAGCAGCCCCGGACAGGGGGCGCGTGGCTACACCTTC
v_gene: TRBV6-5
abundance: -
d_gene: TRBD1
j_gene: TRBJ1-2

CDR3aa: CASSRNQGETEAFF
CDR3nt: TGTGCCAGCAGTCGGAACCAGGGTGAAACTGAAGCTTTCTTT
v_gene: TRBV28
abundance: -
d_gene: -
j_gene: TRBJ1-1

CDR3aa: CASDAADTDTQYF
CDR3nt: TGTGCCAGCGATGCCGCAGACACAGATACGCAGTATTTT
v_gene: TRBV2
abundance: -
d_gene: -
j_gene: TRBJ2-3

CDR3aa: CATHGDPNYGYTF
CDR3nt: TGTGCCACCCACGGGGACCCTAACTATGGCTACACCTTC
v_gene: TRBV27
abundance: once
d_gene: -
j_gene: TRBJ1-2

CDR3aa: CASSLGQVNTEAFF
CDR3nt: TGTGCCAGCAGCCTGGGACAGGTGAACACTGAAGCTTTCTTT
v_gene: TRBV6-5
abundance: -
d_gene: TRBD1
j_gene: TRBJ1-1

CDR3aa: CASRGEPNRAIEAFF
CDR3nt: TGCGCCAGCAGAGGGGAGCCGAACAGGGCGATTGAAGCTTTCTTT
v_gene: TRBV10-2
abundance: -
d_gene: -
j_gene: TRBJ1-1